This paragraph reports one TCR beta chain. The CDR3 runs to 15 residues. CDR1 LNHDA and CDR2 SQIVND come from the germline V gene (reference sequence). Germline trimming cut 3 bases from V and 6 bases from J; bases unmatched to any gene: 10. TCRdb keeps only in-frame clones here, not all; method: immunoSEQ multiplex PCR. The repertoire holds about 110,000 clones, roughly 88% seen once, with 6.8% in the top ten. The data are from a study of blood T cell repertoires in COVID-19. Study summary: T cells, B-cell-depleted T cells, or PBMCs provided the cDNA or gDNA that served as material.

The clonotype was recovered from a man in his fifties with active or convalescent COVID-19. The sequencing sample was made of peripheral blood. V is TRBV19 and J is TRBJ2-7, with TRBD1 matching 8 bases. This CDR3 reads CASSIPRTGRSEQYF. The CDR3, as DNA: TGTGCCAGTAGTATCCCTCGGACAGGGAGAAGCGAGCAGTACTTC.